These 13 T cell receptor beta chains came from one sample sequenced in a study of control samples from healthy donors and cancer patients. The method was immunoSEQ multiplex PCR; TCRdb's version includes in-frame clones alone and lacks a portion of them. The sample lists approximately 63,000 clones; approximately 85% were seen once. Sample: blood. These receptors were obtained from a man between 35 and 55 years old in good health.

This chain connects TRBV29-1 to TRBJ2-1; 10 nucleotides line up with TRBD2. After removal of 6 bases from V and 4 bases from J, the junction contained 3 bases not matched to a gene. Germline CDR1 reads SQVTM; CDR2 reads ANQGSEA. The CDR3 covers 13 residues. The CDR3 spells CSVSSGGYNEQFF. The CDR3 nucleotides read TGCAGCGTGTCTAGCGGGGGATACAATGAGCAGTTCTTC.

The chain couples TRBV28 to TRBJ1-6; D possibly corresponds to TRBD1 (6 bases). There are 14 residues in the CDR3. The V gene lost 3 bases and the J gene lost 8 bases, with 11 bases spanning the gap. Germline V gives CDR1 MDHEN, CDR2 SYDVKM. The DNA for the CDR3 is TGTGCCAGCAGTTTGAAACAGGGACATTCACCCCTCCACTTT. Its protein is CASSLKQGHSPLHF.

Written as DNA, the CDR3 is TGTGCCTACGCCCAGGGAAGCTCTGGCTACACCTTC. It is translated as CAYAQGSSGYTF. The V call is TRBV30, the J call TRBJ1-2, with a weak D call TRBD1 (5 bases). V gave up 7 bases and J gave up 7 bases, with 16 bases separating them. Germline-derived CDR1 and CDR2 are GTSNPN and SVGIG (reference sequence). CDR3 length equals 12 residues.

This chain joins TRBV21-1 and TRBJ1-1. TRBV21-1 is noted as a pseudogene. This CDR3 is 15 amino acids long. CDR3 loop: CASSKSGQGPTEAFF. CDR3 nucleotide sequence: TGTGCCAGCAGCAAATCTGGGCAAGGGCCCACTGAAGCTTTCTTT.

The chain joins TRBV18 to TRBJ1-3; no clear D. Trimming shortened V by 2 bases and J by 4 bases, and 15 bases separated the two germline ends. This CDR3 has 16 residues. CDR1 is KGHSH and CDR2 is LQKENI in the germline V gene. In DNA, the CDR3 is TGTGCCAGCTCACCAGTATCGTCGGATTCGGGAAACACCATATATTTT. Its protein is CASSPVSSDSGNTIYF.

CDR3 sequence (DNA): TGTGCCTGGAGCGCCGGGACCTCGTACGATACGCAGTATTTT. As protein: CAWSAGTSYDTQYF. The rearrangement uses TRBV30 and TRBJ2-3, with D possibly being TRBD1 or TRBD2 (5 bases each). CDR3 length: 14 amino acids. Trimming removed 3 bases at V and 6 bases at J, with 16 bases between. Looked up from germline, CDR1 is GTSNPN and CDR2 is SVGIG (reference sequence).

J is TRBJ2-5 and V is TRBV10-3; D remains ambiguous. The V end lost 8 bases, the J end lost 3 bases, and 7 bases lay between the germline ends. Germline loops: CDR1 ENHRY, CDR2 SYGVKD. This CDR3 is 11 amino acids long. The CDR3 reads CAIGREETQYF. Written as DNA, the CDR3 is TGTGCCATCGGTAGGGAAGAGACCCAGTACTTC.

This clone was recorded a few times. This chain connects TRBV9 to TRBJ1-3, with 10 bases that match TRBD1. The V gene's germline CDR1 is SGDLS and CDR2 YYNGEE. The CDR3 loop spans 15 amino acids. Trimming removed 4 bases from V and 4 bases from J; junction bases left unmatched: 5. The CDR3 nucleotides read TGTGCCAGCAGCTTCGGGACAGGGGAAGGAAACACCATATATTTT. This gives the protein CASSFGTGEGNTIYF.

The V and J genes are TRBV2 and TRBJ2-1, with 8 positions matching TRBD1. The CDR3 spans 14 residues. V lost 6 bases, J lost 1 base, and 2 bases stayed unmatched. CDR1 and CDR2 from the germline V gene are SNHLY and FYNNEI. The DNA of the CDR3 is TGTGCCAGCAGGCGGGACAGGTCCTACAATGAGCAGTTCTTC. Encoded protein: CASRRDRSYNEQFF.

The V call is TRBV5-1, the J call TRBJ2-2; the D gene is possibly TRBD1 (6 bases). Trimming took off 4 bases at V and 6 bases at J, with 13 bases between the two ends. This CDR3 has 14 residues. Per the germline V gene, CDR1 is SGHRS and CDR2 is YFSETQ. The CDR3 reads CASSEQGTSGELFF. The CDR3 DNA reads TGCGCCAGCAGCGAACAGGGAACCTCCGGGGAGCTGTTTTTT.

The chain joins TRBV28 to TRBJ1-2; D not certain. With 1 base removed from V and 8 bases from J, the gap between germline ends came to 14 bases. Germline V gene sequence: CDR1 MDHEN, CDR2 SYDVKM. This CDR3 comprises 14 residues. CDR3 sequence reads: CASSLYRGVNGYTF. The CDR3 coding sequence is TGTGCCAGCAGTTTATATCGGGGTGTCAACGGCTACACCTTC.

The sample holds a few counts of this clone. This chain joins TRBV12-5 and TRBJ2-2, with 7 bases identical to TRBD1. Germline V gene data show CDR1 as LGHNT and CDR2 as FRNRAP. This CDR3 region has 16 residues. Trimming at V came to 2 bases and at J to 3 bases, leaving 6 bases not matched to a gene. This CDR3 reads CASGLRQGGDTGELFF. The CDR3, as DNA: TGTGCTAGTGGTTTGAGACAGGGTGGCGACACCGGGGAGCTGTTTTTT. Full variable domain (rest looked up from reference TRBV12-5 and TRBJ2-2): DARVTQTPRHKVTEMGQEVTMRCQPILGHNTVFWYRQTMMQGLELLAYFRNRAPLDDSGMPKDRFSAEMPDATLATLKIQPSEPRDSAVYFCASGLRQGGDTGELFFGEGSRLTVL.

The chain uses TRBV21-1 and TRBJ2-5; TRBD1 is the table's D call, not checked against the DNA. TRBV21-1 represents a pseudogene. The CDR3 loop spans 16 amino acids. CDR3 nucleotides: TGTGCCAGCAGCAAAGATGAAATAAGGGGCCAAGAGACCCAGTACTTC. Amino acid sequence: CASSKDEIRGQETQYF.